The sequence of this T cell receptor beta chain was determined in a study of OX40 agonist ivuxolimab in advanced cancers. With baseline, cycle 4 day 1, and cycle 7 day 1 as timepoints, blood was sampled. The table came from immunoSEQ multiplex PCR; TCRdb's copy has only in-frame clones and leaves some out. Of tens of thousands of clones in the sample, 80% to 90% were seen once. In germline, CDR1 is LNHDA, CDR2 SQIVND (reference sequence). The trim removed 6 bases at V and 2 bases at J, leaving 6 bases unmatched. The CDR3 consists of 14 residues. The sequence came from an adult with an advanced solid tumor such as melanoma, head and neck, liver or kidney cancer. This sequence joins TRBV19 and TRBJ2-7; TRBD1 matches 8 bases. Sequenced material: CD4+ or CD8+ T cells sorted from blood, taken in a trial of the OX40 agonist ivuxolimab. In DNA, the CDR3 is TGTGCCAGTAGCCACGGGACAGGAACCTACGAGCAGTACTTC. Amino acids: CASSHGTGTYEQYF. Supplemented by reference TRBV19 and TRBJ2-7, the full variable domain reads DGGITQSPKYLFRKEGQNVTLSCEQNLNHDAMYWYRQDPGQGLRLIYYSQIVNDFQKGDIAEGYSVSREKKESFPLTVTSAQKNPTAFYLCASSHGTGTYEQYFGPGTRLTVT.